The rows below give T cell receptor beta chains drawn from one sample of a study of blood T cell repertoires in COVID-19. The table came from immunoSEQ multiplex PCR; TCRdb's copy has only in-frame clones and leaves some out. The table includes 200,000 to 250,000 clones, around 90% detected once. The sample comprised PBMCs or T cells enriched from blood (not recorded which). The origin of the receptors is a woman in her twenties or thirties who had been exposed to COVID-19. Each CDR3 is given with its conserved first and last residue. D genes are given only for firm matches. The size field is filled for only some rows; it gives once, few, many or a size class.

cdr3_aa | cdr3_nt | d_call | clone_size | j_call | v_call
CSARLAYEQYF | TGCAGTGCTAGACTAGCGTACGAGCAGTACTTC | . | . | TRBJ2-7 | TRBV20-1
CASSTIRGGRRNQPQHF | TGTGCCAGCAGCACCATCAGGGGTGGAAGACGCAATCAGCCCCAGCATTTT | . | . | TRBJ1-5 | TRBV13
CASSAGATGNTIYF | TGTGCCAGCTCAGCAGGGGCTACTGGAAACACCATATATTTT | . | . | TRBJ1-3 | TRBV18
CASSLLRDNQETQYF | TGTGCCAGCAGCCTACTCCGGGACAACCAAGAGACCCAGTACTTC | . | . | TRBJ2-5 | TRBV16
CASSLGLYNSPLHF | TGCGCCAGCAGCCTGGGACTCTATAATTCACCCCTCCACTTT | . | . | TRBJ1-6 | TRBV5-1
CASSPIGDSNQPQHF | TGTGCCAGCTCACCAATAGGAGATAGCAATCAGCCCCAGCATTTT | . | . | TRBJ1-5 | TRBV18
CASSSRGGAGGNTIYF | TGTGCCAGCAGCTCTCGAGGGGGCGCGGGTGGAAACACCATATATTTT | TRBD1 | . | TRBJ1-3 | TRBV27
CASSFGGLPPYEQYF | TGTGCCAGCAGCTTTGGGGGACTTCCCCCCTACGAGCAGTACTTC | . | . | TRBJ2-7 | TRBV11-2
CAWSVGVIYEQYF | TGTGCCTGGAGTGTAGGGGTTATCTACGAGCAGTACTTC | . | . | TRBJ2-7 | TRBV30
CASSQDEGAAYNSPLHF | TGTGCCAGCAGCCAAGATGAAGGGGCCGCTTATAATTCACCCCTCCACTTT | . | few | TRBJ1-6 | TRBV3-1/TRBV3-2
CASSQVGQSYEQYF | TGTGCCAGCAGCCAAGTTGGACAGTCCTACGAGCAGTACTTC | . | . | TRBJ2-7 | TRBV3-1/TRBV3-2
CATLSGETQYF | TGTGCCACCCTTAGCGGGGAGACCCAGTACTTC | TRBD2 | . | TRBJ2-5 | TRBV2
CASSRGLSTDTQYF | TGTGCCAGCAGTCGGGGACTCAGCACAGATACGCAGTATTTT | . | . | TRBJ2-3 | TRBV28
CASSSRGTTNEKLFF | TGTGCCAGCAGCTCCCGGGGGACGACTAATGAAAAACTGTTTTTT | . | . | TRBJ1-4 | TRBV7-2
CASSEGWGYNQPQHF | TGTGCCAGCAGTGAAGGGTGGGGCTACAATCAGCCCCAGCATTTT | . | once | TRBJ1-5 | TRBV2
CASSLDGRAAETQYF | TGCGCCAGCAGCTTGGACGGGAGGGCCGCCGAGACCCAGTACTTC | TRBD2 | . | TRBJ2-5 | TRBV5-1
CASSSSGATGNTIYF | TGCGCCAGCAGCTCGAGCGGAGCAACTGGAAACACCATATATTTT | . | . | TRBJ1-3 | TRBV5-1
CASRMRLLGNYEQYF | TGTGCCAGCAGGATGAGACTCCTTGGTAACTACGAGCAGTACTTC | . | few | TRBJ2-7 | TRBV2
CASSHLQGTEQYF | TGTGCCAGCAGCCATCTACAGGGAACCGAGCAGTACTTC | . | . | TRBJ2-7 | TRBV5-6
CASSIGQGRTNYGYTF | TGTGCCAGCAGCATCGGACAGGGACGAACTAACTATGGCTACACCTTC | TRBD1 | . | TRBJ1-2 | TRBV7-9
CASSDGTSGMTDTQYF | TGTGCCAGCAGCGACGGGACTAGCGGGATGACAGATACGCAGTATTTT | TRBD2 | . | TRBJ2-3 | TRBV9
CASSPGQGGGYTF | TGTGCCAGCAGCCCCGGACAGGGCGGCGGCTACACCTTC | TRBD1 | . | TRBJ1-2 | TRBV25-1
CASSLHGPTGELFF | TGTGCCAGCAGCCTTCATGGGCCCACCGGGGAGCTGTTTTTT | . | few | TRBJ2-2 | TRBV28
CASSLILYNEQFF | TGTGCCAGCAGTCTTATCCTTTACAATGAGCAGTTCTTC | . | . | TRBJ2-1 | TRBV2
CASTGRGEQFF | TGTGCCAGCACTGGGCGAGGGGAGCAGTTCTTC | . | few | TRBJ2-1 | TRBV2
CATSRDGGHFF | TGTGCCACCAGCAGAGATGGAGGCCATTTCTTC | . | . | TRBJ2-1 | TRBV15
CSASRMGVGNEQFF | TGCAGTGCTAGTCGCATGGGAGTCGGAAATGAGCAGTTCTTC | . | . | TRBJ2-1 | TRBV20-1
CASNRDTEAFF | TGTGCCAGCAACAGGGATACTGAAGCTTTCTTT | . | . | TRBJ1-1 | TRBV19
CASSQPWDRGDYEQYF | TGCGCCAGCAGCCAACCCTGGGACAGGGGGGATTACGAGCAGTACTTC | TRBD1 | once | TRBJ2-7 | TRBV4-1
CASSQDMSGWAYEQYF | TGTGCCAGCAGCCAAGATATGAGCGGGTGGGCCTACGAGCAGTACTTC | . | . | TRBJ2-7 | TRBV14
CASSSGLAGPANTGELFF | TGCGCCAGCAGCTCGGGACTAGCGGGACCTGCGAACACCGGGGAGCTGTTTTTT | TRBD2 | . | TRBJ2-2 | TRBV5-1
CASNPTANTEAFF | TGTGCCAGCAACCCAACAGCGAACACTGAAGCTTTCTTT | . | . | TRBJ1-1 | TRBV28
CASSRVSRLVPPYEQYF | TGTGCCAGCAGCCGGGTTTCCCGACTCGTTCCTCCCTACGAGCAGTACTTC | . | . | TRBJ2-7 | TRBV7-6
CASGLRQGYTGELFF | TGTGCTAGTGGTTTACGACAGGGGTACACCGGGGAGCTGTTTTTT | TRBD1 | once | TRBJ2-2 | TRBV12-5
CASRLAGGPGEQYF | TGTGCCAGCAGATTAGCGGGAGGGCCGGGCGAGCAGTACTTC | TRBD2 | few | TRBJ2-7 | TRBV28
CAWSVNRGIYSNQPQHF | TGTGCCTGGAGTGTAAACAGGGGGATTTATAGCAATCAGCCCCAGCATTTT | TRBD1 | . | TRBJ1-5 | TRBV30
CASTLTSGKGDTQYF | TGTGCCAGCACCCTTACTAGCGGGAAGGGTGATACGCAGTATTTT | TRBD2 | . | TRBJ2-3 | TRBV7-6